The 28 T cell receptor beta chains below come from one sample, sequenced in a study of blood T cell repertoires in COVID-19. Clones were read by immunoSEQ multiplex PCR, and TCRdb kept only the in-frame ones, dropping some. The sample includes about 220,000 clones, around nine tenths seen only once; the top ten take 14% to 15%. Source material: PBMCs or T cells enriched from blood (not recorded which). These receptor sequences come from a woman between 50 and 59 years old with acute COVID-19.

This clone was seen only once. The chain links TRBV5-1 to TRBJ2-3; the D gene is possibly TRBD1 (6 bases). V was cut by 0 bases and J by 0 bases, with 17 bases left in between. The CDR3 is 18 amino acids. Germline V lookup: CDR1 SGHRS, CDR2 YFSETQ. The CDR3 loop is CASSLGGGLDTSTDTQYF. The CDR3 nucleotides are TGCGCCAGCAGCTTGGGTGGGGGCTTGGACACTAGCACAGATACGCAGTATTTT.

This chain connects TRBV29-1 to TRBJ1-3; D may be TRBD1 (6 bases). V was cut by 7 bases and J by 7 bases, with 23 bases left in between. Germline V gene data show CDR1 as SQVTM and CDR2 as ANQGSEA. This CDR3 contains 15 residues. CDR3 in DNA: TGCAGCGCCCGTGGGGCGGGGGGGGCAATGAACACCATATATTTT. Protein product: CSARGAGGAMNTIYF.

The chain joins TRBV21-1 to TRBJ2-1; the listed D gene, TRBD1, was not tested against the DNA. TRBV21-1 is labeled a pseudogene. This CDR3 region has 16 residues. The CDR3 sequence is CASSKGDPYRVNEQFF. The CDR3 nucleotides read TGTGCCAGCAGCAAAGGGGACCCCTACAGGGTCAATGAGCAGTTCTTC.

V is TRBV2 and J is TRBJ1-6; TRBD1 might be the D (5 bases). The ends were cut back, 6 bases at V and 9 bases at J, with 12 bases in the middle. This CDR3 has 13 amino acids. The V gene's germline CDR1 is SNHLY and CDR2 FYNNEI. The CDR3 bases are TGTGCCAGCAGAGGTCAGGGCGGTTCACCCCTCCACTTT. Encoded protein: CASRGQGGSPLHF.

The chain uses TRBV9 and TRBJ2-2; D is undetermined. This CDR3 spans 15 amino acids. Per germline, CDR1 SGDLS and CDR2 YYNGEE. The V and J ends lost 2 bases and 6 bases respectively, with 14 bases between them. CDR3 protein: CASSVRGGPPGELFF. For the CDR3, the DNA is TGTGCCAGCAGCGTGCGCGGCGGCCCCCCCGGGGAGCTGTTTTTT.

CDR3 sequence: CASSLESLVTGELFF. As DNA, the CDR3 is TGCGCCAGCAGCTTGGAGAGTCTGGTCACCGGGGAGCTGTTTTTT. The chain links TRBV5-1 to TRBJ2-2; the D is unclear. V dropped 0 bases and J dropped 4 bases, with 10 bases sitting between them. Germline assignment: CDR1 SGHRS and CDR2 YFSETQ. CDR3 length: 15 amino acids.

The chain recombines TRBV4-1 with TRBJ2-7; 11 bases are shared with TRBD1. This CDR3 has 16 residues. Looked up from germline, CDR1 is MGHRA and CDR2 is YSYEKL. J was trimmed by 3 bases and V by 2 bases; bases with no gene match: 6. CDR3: CASSQRVGTGGYEQYF. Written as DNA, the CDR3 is TGCGCCAGCAGCCAACGAGTTGGGACAGGGGGCTACGAGCAGTACTTC.

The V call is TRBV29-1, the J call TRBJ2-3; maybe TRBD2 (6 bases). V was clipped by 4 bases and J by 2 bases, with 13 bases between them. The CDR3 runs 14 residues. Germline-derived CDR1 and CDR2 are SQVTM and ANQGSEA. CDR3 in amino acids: CSVGRSGVTDTQYF. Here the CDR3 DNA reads TGCAGCGTTGGTCGATCGGGGGTCACAGATACGCAGTATTTT.

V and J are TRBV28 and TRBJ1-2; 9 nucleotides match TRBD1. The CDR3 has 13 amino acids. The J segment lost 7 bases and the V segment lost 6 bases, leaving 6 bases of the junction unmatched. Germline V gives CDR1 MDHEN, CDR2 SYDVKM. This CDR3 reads CASSSGTGSGYTF. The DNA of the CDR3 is TGTGCCAGCAGCTCGGGGACAGGGAGTGGCTACACCTTC.

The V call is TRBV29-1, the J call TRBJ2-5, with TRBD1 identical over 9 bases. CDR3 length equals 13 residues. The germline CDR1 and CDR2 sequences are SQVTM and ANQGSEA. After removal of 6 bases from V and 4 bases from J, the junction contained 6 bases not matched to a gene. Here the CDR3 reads CSVTGQGGETQYF. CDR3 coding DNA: TGCAGCGTGACGGGACAGGGAGGAGAGACCCAGTACTTC. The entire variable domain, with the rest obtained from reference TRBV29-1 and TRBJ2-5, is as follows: SAVISQKPSRDICQRGTSLTIQCQVDSQVTMMFWYRQQPGQSLTLIATANQGSEATYESGFVIDKFPISRPNLTFSTLTVSNMSPEDSSIYLCSVTGQGGETQYFGPGTRLLVL.

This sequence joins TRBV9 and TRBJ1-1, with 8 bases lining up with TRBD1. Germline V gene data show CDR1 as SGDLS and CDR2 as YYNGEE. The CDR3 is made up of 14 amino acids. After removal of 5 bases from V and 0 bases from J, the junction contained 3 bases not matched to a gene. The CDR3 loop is CASSTGGLNTEAFF. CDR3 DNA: TGTGCCAGCAGTACAGGGGGGTTGAACACTGAAGCTTTCTTT.

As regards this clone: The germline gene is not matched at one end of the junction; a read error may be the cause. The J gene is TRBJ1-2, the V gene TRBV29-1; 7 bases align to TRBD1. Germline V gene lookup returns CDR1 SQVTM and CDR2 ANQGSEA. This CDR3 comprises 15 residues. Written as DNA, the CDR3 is TGCAGCGTTCAAGAACAGGGGTCAGTCCCCTATGGCTACACCTTC. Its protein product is CSVQEQGSVPYGYTF.

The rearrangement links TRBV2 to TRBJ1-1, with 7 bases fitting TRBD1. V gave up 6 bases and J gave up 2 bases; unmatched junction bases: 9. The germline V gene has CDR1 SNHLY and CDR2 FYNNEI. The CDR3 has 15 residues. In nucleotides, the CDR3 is TGTGCCAGCAGGGGAAGGACAGGACCAAACACTGAAGCTTTCTTT. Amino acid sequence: CASRGRTGPNTEAFF.

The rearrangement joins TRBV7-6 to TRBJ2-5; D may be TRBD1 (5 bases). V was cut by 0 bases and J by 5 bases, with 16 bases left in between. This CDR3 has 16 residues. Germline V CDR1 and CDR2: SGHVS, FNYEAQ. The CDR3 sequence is CASSLALGRVYETQYF. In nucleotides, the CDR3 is TGTGCCAGCAGCTTAGCGTTGGGCAGGGTTTACGAGACCCAGTACTTC.

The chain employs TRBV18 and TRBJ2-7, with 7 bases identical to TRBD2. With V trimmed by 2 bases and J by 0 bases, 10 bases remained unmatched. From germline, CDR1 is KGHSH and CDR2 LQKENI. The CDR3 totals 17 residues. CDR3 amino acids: CASSPVSPGGNSYEQYF. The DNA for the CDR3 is TGTGCCAGCTCACCAGTTAGCCCGGGAGGCAACTCCTACGAGCAGTACTTC. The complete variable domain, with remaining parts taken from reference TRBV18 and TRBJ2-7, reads NAGVMQNPRHLVRRRGQEARLRCSPMKGHSHVYWYRQLPEEGLKFMVYLQKENIIDESGMPKERFSAEFPKEGPSILRIQQVVRGDSAAYFCASSPVSPGGNSYEQYFGPGTRLTVT.

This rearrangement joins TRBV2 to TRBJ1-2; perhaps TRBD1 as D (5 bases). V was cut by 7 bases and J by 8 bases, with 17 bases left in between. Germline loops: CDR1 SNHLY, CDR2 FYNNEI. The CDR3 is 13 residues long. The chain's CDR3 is CASTQGEGRGYTF. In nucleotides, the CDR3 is TGTGCCAGCACCCAAGGGGAGGGTCGGGGCTACACCTTC.

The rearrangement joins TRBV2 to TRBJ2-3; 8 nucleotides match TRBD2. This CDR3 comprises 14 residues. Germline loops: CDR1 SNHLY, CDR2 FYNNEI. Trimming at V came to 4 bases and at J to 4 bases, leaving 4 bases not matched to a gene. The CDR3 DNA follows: TGTGCCAGCAGTGGGGGGACTAGTGCAGATACGCAGTATTTT. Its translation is CASSGGTSADTQYF.

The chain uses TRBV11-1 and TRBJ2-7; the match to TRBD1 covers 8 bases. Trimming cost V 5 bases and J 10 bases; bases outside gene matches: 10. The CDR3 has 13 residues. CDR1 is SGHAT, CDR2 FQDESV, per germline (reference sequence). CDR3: CASSTRQGPRQYF. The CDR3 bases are TGTGCCAGCAGCACCCGACAGGGGCCCCGTCAGTACTTC.

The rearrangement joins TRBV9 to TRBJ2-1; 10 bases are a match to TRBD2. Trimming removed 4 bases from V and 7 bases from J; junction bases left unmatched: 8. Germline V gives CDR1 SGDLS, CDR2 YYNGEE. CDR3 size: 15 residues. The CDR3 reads CASSRLAGVMNEQFF. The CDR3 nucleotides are TGTGCCAGCAGCCGTCTAGCGGGAGTTATGAATGAGCAGTTCTTC.

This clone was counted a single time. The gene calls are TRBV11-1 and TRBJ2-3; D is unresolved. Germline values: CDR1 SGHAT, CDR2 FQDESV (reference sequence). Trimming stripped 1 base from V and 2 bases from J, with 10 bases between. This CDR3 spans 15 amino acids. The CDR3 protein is CASSLVGETTDTQYF. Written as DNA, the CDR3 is TGTGCCAGCAGCTTAGTGGGCGAGACCACAGATACGCAGTATTTT.

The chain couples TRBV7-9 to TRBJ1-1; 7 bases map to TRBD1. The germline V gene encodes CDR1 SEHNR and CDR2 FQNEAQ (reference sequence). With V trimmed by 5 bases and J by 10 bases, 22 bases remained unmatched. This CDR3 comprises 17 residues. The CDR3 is CASSDGTAVTGSLAAFF. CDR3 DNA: TGTGCCAGCAGCGATGGGACAGCAGTAACAGGGTCACTGGCAGCTTTCTTT.

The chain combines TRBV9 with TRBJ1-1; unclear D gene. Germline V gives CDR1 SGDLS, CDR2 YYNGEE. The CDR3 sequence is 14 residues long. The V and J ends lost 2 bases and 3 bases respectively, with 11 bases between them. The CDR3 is CASSVEGRDTEAFF. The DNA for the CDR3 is TGTGCCAGCAGCGTCGAGGGTCGGGACACTGAAGCTTTCTTT.

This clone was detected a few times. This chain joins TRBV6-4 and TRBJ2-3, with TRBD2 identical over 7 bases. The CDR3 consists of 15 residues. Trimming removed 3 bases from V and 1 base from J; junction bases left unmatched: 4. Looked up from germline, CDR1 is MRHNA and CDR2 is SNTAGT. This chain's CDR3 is CASSDASGGTDTQYF. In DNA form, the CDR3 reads TGTGCCAGCAGTGATGCTAGCGGAGGCACAGATACGCAGTATTTT.

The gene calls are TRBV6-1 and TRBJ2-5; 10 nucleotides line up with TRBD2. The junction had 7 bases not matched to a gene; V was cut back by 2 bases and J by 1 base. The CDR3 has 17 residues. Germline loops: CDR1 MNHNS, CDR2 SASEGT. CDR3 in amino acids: CASSEYGAGGPQETQYF. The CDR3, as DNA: TGTGCCAGCAGTGAATATGGAGCGGGAGGGCCCCAAGAGACCCAGTACTTC.

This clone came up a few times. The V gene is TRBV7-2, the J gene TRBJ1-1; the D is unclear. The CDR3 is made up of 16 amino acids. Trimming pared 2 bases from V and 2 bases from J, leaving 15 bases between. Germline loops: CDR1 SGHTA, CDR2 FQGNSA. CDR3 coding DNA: TGTGCCAGCAGCTTAAACGGCAGAGGAGGAAACACTGAAGCTTTCTTT. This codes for CASSLNGRGGNTEAFF. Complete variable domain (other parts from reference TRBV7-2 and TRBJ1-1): GAGVSQSPSNKVTEKGKDVELRCDPISGHTALYWYRQSLGQGLEFLIYFQGNSAPDKSGLPSDRFSAERTGGSVSTLTIQRTQQEDSAVYLCASSLNGRGGNTEAFFGQGTRLTVV.

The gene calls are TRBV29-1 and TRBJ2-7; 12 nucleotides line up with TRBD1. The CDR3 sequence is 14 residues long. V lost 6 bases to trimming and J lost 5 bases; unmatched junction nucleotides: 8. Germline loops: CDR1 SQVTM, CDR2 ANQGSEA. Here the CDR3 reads CSVGRGTGGDEQYF. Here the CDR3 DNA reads TGCAGCGTGGGGAGGGGGACAGGGGGCGACGAGCAGTACTTC.

The CDR3: CASSFGAGVEQFF. The CDR3 DNA reads as TGTGCCAGCAGCTTTGGAGCGGGAGTTGAGCAGTTCTTC. The gene calls are TRBV11-2 and TRBJ2-1; TRBD2 agrees at 8 bases. V dropped 3 bases and J dropped 9; count of bases not matched to a gene: 4. This CDR3 is built from 13 residues. CDR1 and CDR2 (germline): SGHAT, FQNNGV.

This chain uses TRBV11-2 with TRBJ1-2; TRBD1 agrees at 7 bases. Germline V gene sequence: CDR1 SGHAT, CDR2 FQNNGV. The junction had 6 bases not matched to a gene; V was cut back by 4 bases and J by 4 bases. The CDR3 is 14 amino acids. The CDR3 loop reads CASSSTGWIYGYTF. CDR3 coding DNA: TGTGCCAGCAGCTCGACAGGGTGGATCTATGGCTACACCTTC.